This T cell receptor beta chain was recovered during a study of memory CD4+ T cells and cytomegalovirus serostatus. The table came from immunoSEQ multiplex PCR; TCRdb's copy has only in-frame clones and leaves some out. The sample has approximately 50,000 clones; roughly 78% are singletons. General study results and limits: The CMV-associated TCR signature appears largely within the CD4+ memory repertoire. About two fifths of the roughly 160 known CMV-associated TCRbeta sequences appeared in CD4+ memory. A US-trained random forest predicted CMV serostatus with median AUC around 0.91.

Concerning this clone itself: Antigen specificity is unknown.

The sort gate was single viable CD3+CD4+CD8-CD45RO+ cells for memory CD4+ T cells. CD4+ T cells were isolated by positive magnetic selection. The germline V gene encodes CDR1 SGDLS and CDR2 YYNGEE. V lost 4 bases, J lost 0 bases, and 11 bases lay in between. The CDR3 contains 15 residues. The clonotype comes from an adult in good health and CMV-seronegative. The sequenced sample was memory CD4+ T cells from blood. The V call is TRBV9, the J call TRBJ1-3; D gene uncertain. CDR3 DNA sequence: TGTGCCAGCAGCCCTGACGGGGTCTCTGGAAACACCATATATTTT. As protein: CASSPDGVSGNTIYF.